What follows describes a single T cell receptor beta chain. This sample was taken from a study of blood T cell repertoires in COVID-19. Looking at the study overall: Acute and convalescent COVID-19 specimens originated in the United States, Italy and Spain. The analysed material was cDNA or gDNA that came from T cells, B-cell-depleted T cells, or PBMCs.

Per the authors' pipeline: Reference gene primer amplification in the assay estimated nucleated cell counts. Profiled with immunoSEQ multiplex PCR; TCRdb holds only in-frame clones, not every one. V and J calls and clone size are those listed in that table; D and trimming were worked out from the DNA. The repertoire holds roughly 190,000 clones, with over 70% as singletons. The origin of this receptor is a man between 60 and 70 years old with acute or convalescent COVID-19. The sequenced sample was peripheral blood.

CDR3 coding DNA: TGTGCCAGCAGCTCCACTAGCGCCTCCTACGAGCAGTACTTC. Encoded protein: CASSSTSASYEQYF. The genes are TRBV7-4 and TRBJ2-7; 7 nucleotides agree with TRBD2. CDR1 and CDR2 from the germline V gene are SGHVT and SQSDAQ. The V and J ends lost 4 bases and 0 bases, in that order; junction bases with no gene match: 3. The CDR3 covers 14 residues.